This T cell receptor (beta chain) was sequenced during a study of blood T cell repertoires in COVID-19. Study details: Sites in the United States, Italy and Spain provided acute and convalescent COVID-19 samples. In each case, the material was cDNA or gDNA derived from T cells, B-cell-depleted T cells, or PBMCs.

The J segment lost 5 bases and the V segment lost 3 bases, leaving 1 base of the junction unmatched. The CDR3 covers 14 residues. Per the germline V gene, CDR1 is SGHTA and CDR2 is FQGNSA. Authors' methods: Reference gene primer amplification in the assay estimated nucleated cell counts. Sequencing was performed with immunoSEQ multiplex PCR; in TCRdb, only in-frame clones are kept and a portion is missing. V and J calls and clone size come straight from that table; D and trimming were deduced from the DNA. The sample lists tens of thousands of clones, approximately 83% seen once, with roughly 10% in the top ten. This clone has more than one count but fewer than ten.

This chain uses TRBV7-2 with TRBJ2-5; TRBD2 aligns across 12 bases. The specimen was peripheral blood. This clonotype originated in a man aged 50-59 years with COVID-19, enrolled during active disease. CDR3 loop: CASSLTSGGETQYF. The CDR3 bases are TGTGCCAGCAGCTTGACTAGCGGGGGTGAGACCCAGTACTTC. Looking up the rest from reference TRBV7-2 and TRBJ2-5 gives the full variable domain: GAGVSQSPSNKVTEKGKDVELRCDPISGHTALYWYRQSLGQGLEFLIYFQGNSAPDKSGLPSDRFSAERTGGSVSTLTIQRTQQEDSAVYLCASSLTSGGETQYFGPGTRLLVL.